The clone carrying this TCR beta chain came up a few times. Just one base apart from a much larger clone, this may be a read error. The library was built from 400 to 500 ng RNA with molecular barcoded adaptors for alpha/delta and beta/gamma chains. TCRdb re-called the reads with MiXCR, one entry per CDR3 protein. The table lists 30,000 to 40,000 distinct CDR3 sequences, 10% to 15% of them singletons. These data belong to a study of read filtering for tumor transcriptome and immune sequencing. The germline V gene has CDR1 DFQATT and CDR2 SNEGSKA (reference sequence). The CDR3 length is 12 residues. The sequencing sample was made of a population of CD138-negative cells sorted from bone marrow. V is TRBV20-1 and J is TRBJ1-4, with unresolved D. This TCR came from a donor aged 40 or over with multiple myeloma. The CDR3 sequence: CRLGSEDEELFF. The CDR3 DNA reads as TGCAGGCTAGGTTCGGAGGATGAAGAACTGTTTTTT.